One and the same sample provided the 27 T cell receptor beta chains below, sequenced in a study of blood T cell repertoires in COVID-19. Libraries were prepared by immunoSEQ multiplex PCR; TCRdb keeps only in-frame clonotypes and omits some of them. The sample contains around 280,000 clones, 85% to 90% of which appear only once. The sequenced sample consisted of peripheral blood. The receptors were sampled from a woman between 25 and 40 years old with COVID-19, enrolled during active disease.

The chain links TRBV7-2 to TRBJ2-5, with a tentative D call TRBD2 (5 bases). CDR1 and CDR2 from the germline V gene are SGHTA and FQGNSA. V lost 1 base and J lost 5, with 8 bases in between. This CDR3 spans 13 amino acids. The CDR3 protein is CASSLGEYETQYF. CDR3 nucleotide sequence: TGTGCCAGCAGCTTAGGGGAGTACGAGACCCAGTACTTC. Together with reference TRBV7-2 and TRBJ2-5, the CDR3 gives the full variable domain: GAGVSQSPSNKVTEKGKDVELRCDPISGHTALYWYRQSLGQGLEFLIYFQGNSAPDKSGLPSDRFSAERTGGSVSTLTIQRTQQEDSAVYLCASSLGEYETQYFGPGTRLLVL.

This clone was detected only a few times. CDR3 coding DNA: TGTGCCTGGAGAAAGATGGGGGGAAGTGGTCCAGATACGCAGTATTTT. Encoded protein: CAWRKMGGSGPDTQYF. This chain uses TRBV30 with TRBJ2-3, with TRBD2 as a possible D gene (6 bases). This CDR3 has 16 residues. Trimming stripped 3 bases from V and 4 bases from J, with 20 bases between. CDR1 is GTSNPN and CDR2 is SVGIG in the germline V gene (reference sequence).

CDR3 nucleotides: TGTGCCAGCAGTTTGGGACAGGGGTCCTACGAGCAGTACTTC. Translated: CASSLGQGSYEQYF. The rearrangement links TRBV27 to TRBJ2-7; 10 bases are shared with TRBD1. V lost 3 bases to trimming and J lost 1 base; unmatched junction nucleotides: 0. Looked up from germline, CDR1 is MNHEY and CDR2 is SMNVEV (reference sequence). The CDR3 loop spans 14 amino acids.

The gene calls are TRBV10-3 and TRBJ1-1, with 7 bases identical to TRBD1. This CDR3 comprises 14 residues. Germline V lookup: CDR1 ENHRY, CDR2 SYGVKD. The V gene end was trimmed by 6 bases and the J gene end by 6 bases; junction bases not matched to a gene: 10. The CDR3 DNA sequence: TGTGCCATCAGGCCCCAGGGGGAAATGGCTGAAGCTTTCTTT. This translates into CAIRPQGEMAEAFF.

This chain links TRBV5-1 with TRBJ2-1; 10 nucleotides agree with TRBD1. Germline V gives CDR1 SGHRS, CDR2 YFSETQ. With 0 bases clipped from V and 7 bases from J, the junction kept 4 bases outside the gene matches. CDR3 length equals 15 residues. The DNA for the CDR3 is TGCGCCAGCAGCTTGGGTGGGGACAGGGGTAATGAGCAGTTCTTC. Residues: CASSLGGDRGNEQFF. The full variable domain, in which reference TRBV5-1 and TRBJ2-1 provide the parts outside the CDR3, is KAGVTQTPRYLIKTRGQQVTLSCSPISGHRSVSWYQQTPGQGLQFLFEYFSETQRNKGNFPGRFSGRQFSNSRSEMNVSTLELGDSALYLCASSLGGDRGNEQFFGPGTRLTVL.

This rearrangement joins TRBV9 to TRBJ1-1, with D possibly matching TRBD1 (6 bases). Between the trimmed V and J ends, which lost 1 base and 3 bases, there was a span of 13 bases. The length of the CDR3 is 15 residues. Germline V CDR1 and CDR2: SGDLS, YYNGEE. CDR3 in DNA: TGTGCCAGCAGCGTATCGGCAGGGGATGACACTGAAGCTTTCTTT. It translates to CASSVSAGDDTEAFF.

This chain joins TRBV11-3 and TRBJ2-5; 8 bases align to TRBD2. The V gene's germline CDR1 is SGHNT and CDR2 YENEEA. V dropped 4 bases and J dropped 2; count of bases not matched to a gene: 12. This CDR3 has 17 residues. In DNA form, the CDR3 reads TGTGCCAGCAGCTGGGGAGGACTTAGCGGGAATCAAGAGACCCAGTACTTC. Translating it yields CASSWGGLSGNQETQYF.

This clone was detected only a few times. V usage is TRBV19 and J usage is TRBJ1-2, with TRBD1 identical over 8 bases. There are 14 residues in the CDR3. Trimming took 6 bases from V and 2 from J; bases not matched to a gene: 5. The germline V gene encodes CDR1 LNHDA and CDR2 SQIVND (reference sequence). CDR3 loop: CASSHRGLNYGYTF. The CDR3 nucleotides are TGTGCCAGTAGCCACAGGGGGTTGAACTATGGCTACACCTTC.

The chain employs TRBV24-1 and TRBJ2-7; 14 bases are a match to TRBD2. The CDR3 is 15 residues long. V shed 5 bases and J 4 bases; nucleotides not matched to a gene: 3. In germline, CDR1 is KGHDR, CDR2 SFDVKD. The CDR3 bases are TGTGCCACCAGTGGTGGGACTAGCGGGAGTTACGAGCAGTACTTC. Translating gives CATSGGTSGSYEQYF.

The J gene is TRBJ2-7, the V gene TRBV27, with 7 nucleotides matching TRBD1. CDR3 size: 16 residues. Trimming at V came to 4 bases and at J to 3 bases, leaving 12 bases not matched to a gene. Germline loops: CDR1 MNHEY, CDR2 SMNVEV (reference sequence). The CDR3 region has the DNA TGTGCCAGCAGTTCGCTCCGGGACAGAGACCTCTACGAGCAGTACTTC. Translating it yields CASSSLRDRDLYEQYF.

The rearrangement joins TRBV28 to TRBJ2-7; D is undetermined. CDR1 is MDHEN, CDR2 SYDVKM, per germline. This CDR3 region has 13 residues. The germline V and J ends were trimmed by 5 bases and 7 bases, with 15 bases remaining between them. DNA of the CDR3: TGTGCCAGCAGTCTCGGCGAGCCTAGGGAGCAGTACTTC. The encoded protein is CASSLGEPREQYF.

V is TRBV21-1 and J is TRBJ2-1; the D segment call TRBD1 is taken from the table without a DNA check. TRBV21-1 is a pseudogene locus. This CDR3 is built from 16 residues. This chain's CDR3 is CASTTGHTITNNEQFF. The CDR3 bases are TGTGCCAGCACCACGGGACACACCATTACGAACAATGAGCAGTTCTTC.

The gene calls are TRBV7-3 and TRBJ2-1; 7 nucleotides line up with TRBD1. V shed 4 bases and J 3 bases; nucleotides not matched to a gene: 9. The CDR3 is 16 residues long. Germline CDR1 reads SGHTA; CDR2 reads FQGTGA. The CDR3 here is CASSSDTGTVYNEQFF. DNA for the CDR3: TGTGCCAGCAGCTCGGACACCGGGACAGTCTACAATGAGCAGTTCTTC. Full variable domain (rest looked up from reference TRBV7-3 and TRBJ2-1): GAGVSQTPSNKVTEKGKYVELRCDPISGHTALYWYRQSLGQGPEFLIYFQGTGAADDSGLPNDRFFAVRPEGSVSTLKIQRTERGDSAVYLCASSSDTGTVYNEQFFGPGTRLTVL.

The chain combines TRBV5-1 with TRBJ2-7; TRBD2 matches at 13 bases. V trimming: 3 bases; J trimming: 4 bases; junction bases outside the gene matches: 4. The CDR3 length is 15 residues. CDR1 SGHRS and CDR2 YFSETQ come from the germline V gene. Written as DNA, the CDR3 is TGCGCCAGCAGCTACGGGACTAGCGGGACGTACGAGCAGTACTTC. Amino acids: CASSYGTSGTYEQYF.

The rearrangement uses TRBV30 and TRBJ2-3; tentatively, D is TRBD1 (6 bases). Trimming cost V 2 bases and J 5 bases, with 14 bases left between them. Germline V gene sequence: CDR1 GTSNPN, CDR2 SVGIG (reference sequence). This CDR3 has 14 residues. The CDR3 sequence: CAWSRGTLRDTQYF. Written as DNA, the CDR3 is TGTGCCTGGAGTAGGGGGACATTACGAGATACGCAGTATTTT.

This clone appeared a few times. The genes are TRBV2 and TRBJ1-5, with D hard to call. V was trimmed by 4 bases and J by 2 bases, leaving 15 bases between them. The CDR3 consists of 16 residues. Germline V lookup: CDR1 SNHLY, CDR2 FYNNEI. The CDR3 reads CASSVIGGSGNQPQHF. As DNA, the CDR3 is TGTGCCAGCAGTGTCATCGGTGGGAGCGGCAATCAGCCCCAGCATTTT. Full variable domain (remainder filled in from reference TRBV2 and TRBJ1-5): EPEVTQTPSHQVTQMGQEVILRCVPISNHLYFYWYRQILGQKVEFLVSFYNNEISEKSEIFDDQFSVERPDGSNFTLKIRSTKLEDSAMYFCASSVIGGSGNQPQHFGDGTRLSIL.

V usage is TRBV2 and J usage is TRBJ2-3, with 12 positions matching TRBD2. The CDR3 covers 13 residues. Germline CDR1 and CDR2: SNHLY and FYNNEI. V shed 9 bases, J shed 5 bases, and the junction held 3 bases outside the gene matches. The CDR3 spells CARATSGRDTQYF. CDR3 coding DNA: TGTGCCAGAGCGACTAGCGGGAGAGATACGCAGTATTTT.

A single count supports this clone. The chain uses TRBV7-9 and TRBJ1-5; a weak D match, TRBD1 (5 bases). V lost 3 bases and J lost 5, with 14 bases in between. The V gene's germline CDR1 is SEHNR and CDR2 FQNEAQ (reference sequence). This CDR3 is built from 15 residues. CDR3 sequence: CASSFHREGDQPQHF. The CDR3, as DNA: TGTGCCAGCAGCTTTCACCGAGAAGGGGATCAGCCCCAGCATTTT. Filled out from reference TRBV7-9 and TRBJ1-5, the complete variable domain reads DTGVSQNPRHKITKRGQNVTFRCDPISEHNRLYWYRQTLGQGPEFLTYFQNEAQLEKSRLLSDRFSAERPKGSFSTLEIQRTEQGDSAMYLCASSFHREGDQPQHFGDGTRLSIL.

The chain couples TRBV5-1 to TRBJ1-2; 8 positions match TRBD1. CDR1 is SGHRS, CDR2 YFSETQ, per germline. The V gene end was trimmed by 4 bases and the J gene end by 7 bases; junction bases not matched to a gene: 9. The CDR3 runs to 14 residues. The CDR3 DNA sequence: TGCGCCAGCAGCCCGACAGGGGCGGCGGGTGGCTACACCTTC. This gives the protein CASSPTGAAGGYTF.

The chain links TRBV24-1 to TRBJ1-5, with D possibly matching TRBD1 (5 bases). CDR3 length equals 15 residues. With 4 bases removed from V and 5 bases from J, the gap between germline ends came to 14 bases. CDR1 KGHDR and CDR2 SFDVKD come from the germline V gene. The chain's CDR3 is CATSDGRTPDQPQHF. In DNA, the CDR3 is TGTGCCACCAGTGACGGGAGGACACCCGATCAGCCCCAGCATTTT.

The gene calls are TRBV23-1 and TRBJ1-6; the match to TRBD1 covers 7 bases. TRBV23-1 is reported as an ORF; its role is uncertain. The CDR3 is 16 residues long. V lost 0 bases, J lost 3 bases, and 2 bases stayed unmatched. CDR3 in amino acids: CASSQSGQFYNSPLHF. CDR3 in DNA: TGCGCCAGCAGTCAATCGGGACAGTTCTATAATTCACCCCTCCACTTT.

This chain connects TRBV7-8 to TRBJ2-5; 14 bases are a match to TRBD2. Germline values: CDR1 SGHVS, CDR2 FQNEAQ. This CDR3 contains 15 residues. V lost 7 bases to trimming and J lost 2 bases; unmatched junction nucleotides: 3. DNA for the CDR3: TGTGCCAGCACCAGACTAGCGGGAGGGCAAGAGACCCAGTACTTC. It yields the protein CASTRLAGGQETQYF.

The V and J genes are TRBV2 and TRBJ1-1; no clear D. V lost 5 bases and J 1 base, leaving 8 bases between the germline ends. The germline V gene has CDR1 SNHLY and CDR2 FYNNEI. The CDR3 has 13 residues. CDR3 DNA sequence: TGTGCCAGCAGTTCGGACTGGAACACTGAAGCTTTCTTT. Its translation: CASSSDWNTEAFF.

This clone was seen only a few times. J is TRBJ1-1 and V is TRBV6-4; 8 nucleotides match TRBD1. The germline gives CDR1 MRHNA, CDR2 SNTAGT. The CDR3 is made up of 14 amino acids. The V segment lost 0 bases and the J segment 6 bases; nucleotides outside the gene matches: 3. The CDR3 sequence: CASSDSTGGSEAFF. CDR3 coding DNA: TGTGCCAGCAGTGACTCTACAGGGGGATCTGAAGCTTTCTTT.

The chain has TRBV21-1 and TRBJ2-1; TRBD2 reflects the table's D call only, with no check against the DNA. TRBV21-1 represents a pseudogene. The CDR3 extends over 15 amino acids. The DNA for the CDR3 is TGTGCCAGCAGCAAAGTAGAGCTAGCGGACAATGAGCAGTTCTTC. Protein product: CASSKVELADNEQFF.

The gene calls are TRBV24-1 and TRBJ1-1; possible D gene TRBD1, 5 bases. The germline V and J ends were trimmed by 4 bases and 4 bases, with 12 bases remaining between them. The CDR3 contains 14 residues. Germline CDR1 KGHDR, CDR2 SFDVKD. CDR3 sequence reads: CATSETGLPTEAFF. The CDR3 nucleotides are TGTGCCACCAGTGAAACGGGACTTCCCACTGAAGCTTTCTTT.

This clone has a handful of counts. The rearrangement links TRBV30 to TRBJ1-5; no reliable D call. The CDR3 contains 14 residues. Trimming took 3 bases from V and 0 from J, leaving 9 bases between them. Germline CDR1 is GTSNPN and CDR2 is SVGIG (reference sequence). This CDR3 reads CAWRAGLSNQPQHF. The DNA of the CDR3 is TGTGCCTGGAGGGCAGGACTTAGCAATCAGCCCCAGCATTTT.